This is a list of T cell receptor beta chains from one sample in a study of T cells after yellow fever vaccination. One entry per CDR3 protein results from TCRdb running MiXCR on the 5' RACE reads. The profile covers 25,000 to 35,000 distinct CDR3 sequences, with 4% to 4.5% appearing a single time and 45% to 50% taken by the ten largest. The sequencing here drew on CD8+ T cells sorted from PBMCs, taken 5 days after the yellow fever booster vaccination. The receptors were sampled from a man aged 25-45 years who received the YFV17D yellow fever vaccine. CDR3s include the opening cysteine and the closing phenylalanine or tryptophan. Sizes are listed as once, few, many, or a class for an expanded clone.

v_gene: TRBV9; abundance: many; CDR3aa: CASASARDSDAYTGELFF
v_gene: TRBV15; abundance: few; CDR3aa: CATSTLLAAGGETQYF
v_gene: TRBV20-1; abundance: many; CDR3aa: CSARDRSGANVLTF
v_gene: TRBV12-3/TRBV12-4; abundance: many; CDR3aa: CASATDEQFF
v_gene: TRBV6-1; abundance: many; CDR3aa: CASSPQVGRASMKTQYF
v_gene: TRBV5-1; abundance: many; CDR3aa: CASSSRSLADPLYGNEQFF
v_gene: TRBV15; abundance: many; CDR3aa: CATSRDETSESSDTQYF
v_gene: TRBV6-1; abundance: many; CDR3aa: CASSERELEETQYF
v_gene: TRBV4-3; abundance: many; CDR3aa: CASSQASGGGYTF
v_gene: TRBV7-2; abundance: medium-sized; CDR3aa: CASSLLSTSAQETQYF
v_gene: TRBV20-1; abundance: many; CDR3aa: CSATGTTSTDTQYF
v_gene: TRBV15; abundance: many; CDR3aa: CATSTMTSSLQETQYF
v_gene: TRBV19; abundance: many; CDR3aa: CASSTRTGNLLGEQYF
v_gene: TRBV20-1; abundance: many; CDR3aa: CSARGNSYNSPLHF
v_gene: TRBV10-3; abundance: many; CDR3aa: CAISEANKLLTNTGELFF
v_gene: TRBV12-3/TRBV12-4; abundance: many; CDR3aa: CASSPAIPAGAADEQFF
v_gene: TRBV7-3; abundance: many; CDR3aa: CASSLLGSDTQYF
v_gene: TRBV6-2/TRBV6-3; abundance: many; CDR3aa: CASTQGSYNEQFF
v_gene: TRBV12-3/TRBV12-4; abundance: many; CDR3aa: CASSPTAGEQYF
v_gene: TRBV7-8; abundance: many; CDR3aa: CASSLLAVVGDTQYF
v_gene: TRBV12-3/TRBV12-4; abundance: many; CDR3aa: CASSPSGYEQFF
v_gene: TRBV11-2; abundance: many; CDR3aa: CASSPGPAHALSSYEQYF
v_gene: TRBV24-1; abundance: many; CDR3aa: CATSESGELFF
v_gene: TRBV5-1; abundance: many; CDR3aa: CASSLVENSPLHF
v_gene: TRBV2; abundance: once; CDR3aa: CAFCRGGGLTYEQYF